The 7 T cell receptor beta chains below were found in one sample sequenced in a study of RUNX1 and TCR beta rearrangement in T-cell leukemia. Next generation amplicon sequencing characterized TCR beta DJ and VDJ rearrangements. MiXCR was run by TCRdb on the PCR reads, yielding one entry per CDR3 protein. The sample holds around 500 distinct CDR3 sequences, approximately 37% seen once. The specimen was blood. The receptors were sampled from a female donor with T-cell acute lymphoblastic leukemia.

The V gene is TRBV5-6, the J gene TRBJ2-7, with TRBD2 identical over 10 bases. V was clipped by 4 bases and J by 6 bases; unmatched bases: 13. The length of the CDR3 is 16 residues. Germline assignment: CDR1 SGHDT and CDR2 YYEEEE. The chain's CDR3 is CASSTLRQRGGGEQYF. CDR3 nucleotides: TGTGCCAGCAGCACCCTCAGACAGCGGGGGGGCGGCGAGCAGTACTTC.

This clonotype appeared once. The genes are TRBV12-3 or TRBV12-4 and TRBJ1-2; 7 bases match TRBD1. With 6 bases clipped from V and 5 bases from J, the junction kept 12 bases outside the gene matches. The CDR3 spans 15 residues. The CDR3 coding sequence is TGTGCCAGCAGCCTAACCGGGACAGTGAATTATGGCTACACCTTC. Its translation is CASSLTGTVNYGYTF.

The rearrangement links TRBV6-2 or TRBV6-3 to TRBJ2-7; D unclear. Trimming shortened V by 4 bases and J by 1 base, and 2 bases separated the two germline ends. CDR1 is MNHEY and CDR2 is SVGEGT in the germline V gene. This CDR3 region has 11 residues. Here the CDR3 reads CASSWSYEQYF. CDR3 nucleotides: TGTGCCAGCAGTTGGTCCTACGAGCAGTACTTC.

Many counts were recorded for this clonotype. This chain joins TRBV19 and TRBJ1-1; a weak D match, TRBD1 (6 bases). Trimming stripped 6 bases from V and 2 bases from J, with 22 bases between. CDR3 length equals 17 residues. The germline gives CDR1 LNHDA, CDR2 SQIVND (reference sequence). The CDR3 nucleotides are TGTGCCAGTAGGCCCGGACAGCTGAAAAGCCTTAACACTGAAGCTTTCTTT. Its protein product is CASRPGQLKSLNTEAFF.

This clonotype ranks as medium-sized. The CDR3 DNA sequence: TGTGCCAGCAGTTTAAGCCGCCAGTTCCTAAGCCTAATGAACACTGAAGCTTTCTTT. Its translation: CASSLSRQFLSLMNTEAFF. The chain couples TRBV12-3 or TRBV12-4 to TRBJ1-1, with no clear D. The CDR3 totals 19 residues. The V gene lost 2 bases and the J gene lost 0 bases, with 22 bases spanning the gap.

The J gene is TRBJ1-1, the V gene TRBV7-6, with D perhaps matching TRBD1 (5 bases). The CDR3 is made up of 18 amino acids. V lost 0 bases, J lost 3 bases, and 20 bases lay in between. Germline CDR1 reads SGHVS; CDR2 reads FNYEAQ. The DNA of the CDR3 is TGTGCCAGCAGCTTAGCTGTGGATGTTTGGGGAGGGGACACTGAAGCTTTCTTT. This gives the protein CASSLAVDVWGGDTEAFF. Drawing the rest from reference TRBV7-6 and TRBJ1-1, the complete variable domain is GAGVSQSPRYKVTKRGQDVALRCDPISGHVSLYWYRQALGQGPEFLTYFNYEAQQDKSGLPNDRFSAERPEGSISTLTIQRTEQRDSAMYRCASSLAVDVWGGDTEAFFGQGTRLTVV.

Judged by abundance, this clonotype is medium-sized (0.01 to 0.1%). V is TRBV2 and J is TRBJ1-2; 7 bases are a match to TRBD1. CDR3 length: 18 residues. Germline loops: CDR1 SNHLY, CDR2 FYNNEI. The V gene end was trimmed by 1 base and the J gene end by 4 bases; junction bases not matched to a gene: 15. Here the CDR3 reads CASSEEPIGTVRRYGYTF. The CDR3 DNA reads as TGTGCCAGCAGTGAAGAGCCTATAGGGACAGTACGGCGCTATGGCTACACCTTC.